This T cell receptor beta chain is drawn from a study of neurological immune-mediated disorders (dated by TCRdb to the late 2010s). For the study in its entirety: Among the 34 multiple sclerosis patients, relapsing-remitting MS accounted for some 30 and secondary progressive MS accounted for 3. Alongside PBMC samples, the set of some 100 TCR-beta libraries contained longitudinal samples, technical triplicates, and paired CD4+ and CD8+ T-cell subsets that had been sorted. Using UMI-based sequencing, the study compared peripheral blood TCR-beta repertoires from patients with HTLV-I-associated myelopathy (HAM/TSP), patients with multiple sclerosis, and healthy controls. Of the 65 to 70 subjects in the cohort, roughly 14 were HAM/TSP patients, approximately 34 were multiple sclerosis patients, and some 20 were healthy controls.

To synthesize cDNA, template-switch 5'RACE was performed with a primer carrying a 10-nucleotide random unique molecular identifier so that each TCR transcript was tagged. Every sequencing run yielded over 170 million TCR-beta sequences covering 15-18 subjects. The RNeasy kit was used to extract total RNA. Using the KAPA Real-time Library Amplification kit, TCR-beta VDJ regions were amplified with primers for the TCR constant region and the 5'RACE anchor. A first PCR added sample indexes and Illumina adaptors, and a second PCR then raised library yield. The roughly 650 bp TCR product was size-selected on a 2% E-gel SizeSelection system after Ampure bead purification. Before pooling, library quality was assessed on a Bioanalyzer, concentration was determined with Qubit, and library quantification was performed with the Kapa Library Quantification kit. Libraries were sequenced paired-end 2 x 150 bp on an Illumina HiSeq 2500. To increase sequence diversity, roughly 24-31% phiX was spiked into each library pool. The published analysis was carried out like this. Quality-filtered reads were processed with the UMI-based MiGEC pipeline, which removed over 90% of raw TCR sequences during error correction. VDJ genes were aligned to IMGT germline references, and each clonotype was defined by a unique CDR3 amino acid sequence together with V-J genes. Clonal expansion, Shannon diversity and CDR3 relatedness were evaluated with VDJtools (CalcPairwiseDistances, ClusterSamples), while phylogenetic trees were built in CLCbio workbench. A clone was classed as expanded if it had 8 or more unique UMIs, a cutoff based on coefficient-of-variation modelling across technical triplicates. TCRdb ran its own pipeline on the public reads, namely fastp trimming at Q25 and MiXCR clone calling, and kept in-frame beta chains. Every distinct CDR3 protein forms one entry, paired with its most common genes and DNA. The V and J calls, along with clone size, are taken from TCRdb and not from the paper's own processing. This sample has approximately 100,000 distinct CDR3 sequences in its table, and 3.5% to 4% of those were observed once. Roughly 6% of the sample is held by the ten biggest clonotypes.

Spanning cysteine to phenylalanine, the CDR3 consists of 15 amino acids. Only the CDR3 part of the read is kept: 45 bases, read in frame from the first base. From a lookup of the germline V gene (reference sequence), CDR1 and CDR2 are SEHNR and FQNEAQ. Clipping removes 3 bases from V and 5 bases from J, with 8 as the unmatched junction base count. Study-wide conclusions, independent of this receptor: In phylogenetic analysis, the repertoires of 18 of 34 MS patients grouped into a cluster of related CDR3 sequences, which suggests a possible signature at the repertoire level. No identical CDR3 amino acid sequences were shared among expanded clones across subjects, suggesting private TCR-beta repertoires in all groups. TCR clonal expansion was highest in HAM/TSP patients and lowest in MS patients, with MS patients falling below even healthy controls. The MS cluster showed no association with clinical or MRI features, and the authors stated that larger cohorts are needed.

For unsorted PBMC libraries, 2 million PBMCs were used after storage in RNAlater at -80 degrees C until RNA extraction. The multiple sclerosis patients were enrolled in a US clinical protocol that evaluated disease progression with magnetic resonance imaging. Peripheral blood underwent Ficoll-Hypaque density gradient centrifugation to isolate PBMCs, which were then cryopreserved in liquid nitrogen. Many counts were recorded for this clonotype. Its binding antigen is unknown. Within one base of it there is no much larger clone, and no base qualities were kept. Sequencing input: PBMCs. This receptor was taken from a woman in her late teens or twenties with multiple sclerosis. The rearrangement joined TRBV7-9 to TRBJ2-3; TRBD2 matches 7 bases in the middle. The CDR3 in this case is CASSLGAGTKDTQYF. The nucleotide sequence reads as follows: TGTGCCAGCAGCTTGGGAGCGGGGACTAAAGATACGCAGTATTTT. When the CDR3 is completed using the reference TRBV7-9 and TRBJ2-3 genes on either side, the full variable domain is DTGVSQNPRHKITKRGQNVTFRCDPISEHNRLYWYRQTLGQGPEFLTYFQNEAQLEKSRLLSDRFSAERPKGSFSTLEIQRTEQGDSAMYLCASSLGAGTKDTQYFGPGTRLTVL.